This record looks at one T cell receptor (beta chain) sequence and its context. What it recognizes is unknown. This sample was taken from a study of shared clonotypes between healthy human individuals. Study background: The donor group consisted of a couple of women and three men, aged 18 to 49. CD4 naive and memory got three plates each, CD8 naive two, CD8 memory one.

CD45RO negativity and positive selection for CCR7 defined naive CD8 cells, a population that excluded terminally differentiated effector memory CD45RA+ cells. The germline gives CDR1 MDHEN, CDR2 SYDVKM. The CDR3 is 14 amino acids. Trimming removed 3 bases from V and 7 bases from J, with 15 bases in between. Whole-study findings and limits: Memory subsets generally showed smaller estimated richness than naive subsets did.

The protocol was immunoSEQ multiplex PCR, while the TCRdb copy is restricted to in-frame clones and leaves out a portion. The data contain about 2.1 million clones, just over 90% of them singletons. The sequencing input was naive CD8+ T cells from PBMCs. V is TRBV28 and J is TRBJ2-5, with D uncertain. The source is a man aged 18 to 30 in good health. Some clones in this sample may be carry-over from other donors' samples. CDR3 nucleotide sequence: TGTGCCAGCAGTTTGGAGTGGGTCCGCGGGACCCAGTACTTC. It encodes CASSLEWVRGTQYF.